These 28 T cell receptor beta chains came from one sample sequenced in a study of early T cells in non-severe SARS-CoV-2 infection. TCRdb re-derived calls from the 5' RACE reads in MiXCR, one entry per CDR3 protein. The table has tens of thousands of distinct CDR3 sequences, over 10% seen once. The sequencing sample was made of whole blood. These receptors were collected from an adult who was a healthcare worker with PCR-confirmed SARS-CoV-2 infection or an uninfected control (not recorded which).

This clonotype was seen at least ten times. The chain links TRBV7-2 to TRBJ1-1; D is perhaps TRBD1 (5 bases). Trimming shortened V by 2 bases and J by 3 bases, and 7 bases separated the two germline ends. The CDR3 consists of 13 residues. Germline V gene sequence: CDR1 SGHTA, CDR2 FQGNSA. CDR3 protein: CASSLQGDTEAFF. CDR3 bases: TGTGCCAGCAGCTTACAGGGAGACACTGAAGCTTTCTTT.

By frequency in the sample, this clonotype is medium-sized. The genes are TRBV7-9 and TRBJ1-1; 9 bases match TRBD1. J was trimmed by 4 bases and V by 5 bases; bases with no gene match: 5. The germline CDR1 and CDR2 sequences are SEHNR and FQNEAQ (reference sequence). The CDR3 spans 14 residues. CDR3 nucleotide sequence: TGTGCCAGCAGCCACCGGGACAGGGTCACTGAAGCTTTCTTT. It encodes CASSHRDRVTEAFF.

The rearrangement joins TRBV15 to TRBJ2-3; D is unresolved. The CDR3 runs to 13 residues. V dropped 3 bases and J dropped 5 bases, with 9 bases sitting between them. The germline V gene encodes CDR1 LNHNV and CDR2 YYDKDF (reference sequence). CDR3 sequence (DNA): TGTGCCACCAGCAGGGACCTGGAAGATACGCAGTATTTT. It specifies CATSRDLEDTQYF.

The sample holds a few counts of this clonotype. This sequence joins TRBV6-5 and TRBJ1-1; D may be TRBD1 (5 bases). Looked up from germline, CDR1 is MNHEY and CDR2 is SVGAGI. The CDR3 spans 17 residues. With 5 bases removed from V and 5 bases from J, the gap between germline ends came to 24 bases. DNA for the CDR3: TGTGCCAGCAGTCTTTCTCGTGGACAAGTAGCTTGGACTGAAGCTTTCTTT. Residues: CASSLSRGQVAWTEAFF.

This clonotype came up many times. The CDR3 DNA reads TGTGCCAGCAGCCTCCTTGCGGCCTACGAGCAGTACTTC. Translated: CASSLLAAYEQYF. V gene TRBV27 combines with J gene TRBJ2-7, with unresolved D. The CDR3 has 13 residues. V lost 6 bases, J lost 2 bases, and 11 bases lay in between. Germline lookup yields CDR1 MNHEY and CDR2 SMNVEV (reference sequence).

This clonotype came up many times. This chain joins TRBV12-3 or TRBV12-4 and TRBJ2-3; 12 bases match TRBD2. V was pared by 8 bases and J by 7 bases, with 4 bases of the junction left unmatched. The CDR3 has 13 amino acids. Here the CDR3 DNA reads TGTGCCAGCTCTAGCGGGGGGGCGTATACGCAGTATTTT. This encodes CASSSGGAYTQYF.

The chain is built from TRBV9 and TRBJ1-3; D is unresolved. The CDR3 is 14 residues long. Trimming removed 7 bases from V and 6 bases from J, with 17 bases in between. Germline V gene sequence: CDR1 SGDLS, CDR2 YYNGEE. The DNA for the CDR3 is TGTGCCAGCGGAAGGTTAACTGCTGAAAACACCATATATTTT. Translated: CASGRLTAENTIYF.

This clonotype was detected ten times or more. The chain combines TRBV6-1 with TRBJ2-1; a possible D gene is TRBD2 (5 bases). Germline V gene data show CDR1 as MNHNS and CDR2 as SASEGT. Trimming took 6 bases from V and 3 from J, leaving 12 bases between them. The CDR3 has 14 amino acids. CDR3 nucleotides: TGTGCCAGCAGGGACTTCCTAGACTACAATGAGCAGTTCTTC. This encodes CASRDFLDYNEQFF.

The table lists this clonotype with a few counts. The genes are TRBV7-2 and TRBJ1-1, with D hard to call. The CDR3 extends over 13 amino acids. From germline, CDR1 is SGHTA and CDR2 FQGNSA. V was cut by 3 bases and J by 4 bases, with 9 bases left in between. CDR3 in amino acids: CASSLKFGTEAFF. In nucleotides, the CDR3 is TGTGCCAGCAGCTTGAAGTTTGGCACTGAAGCTTTCTTT.

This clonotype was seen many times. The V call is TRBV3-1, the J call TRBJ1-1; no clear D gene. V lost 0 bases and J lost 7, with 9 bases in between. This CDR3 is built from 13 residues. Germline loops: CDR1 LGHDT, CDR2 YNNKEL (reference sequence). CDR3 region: CASSQDERYEAFF. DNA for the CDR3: TGTGCCAGCAGCCAAGACGAGAGGTATGAAGCTTTCTTT.

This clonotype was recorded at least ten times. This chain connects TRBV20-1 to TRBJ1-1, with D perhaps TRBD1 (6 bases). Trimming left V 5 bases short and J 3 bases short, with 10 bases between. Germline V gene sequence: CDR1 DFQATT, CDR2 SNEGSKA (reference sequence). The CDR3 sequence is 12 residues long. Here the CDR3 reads CSAPGGHTEAFF. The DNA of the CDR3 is TGCAGTGCTCCGGGGGGGCACACTGAAGCTTTCTTT.

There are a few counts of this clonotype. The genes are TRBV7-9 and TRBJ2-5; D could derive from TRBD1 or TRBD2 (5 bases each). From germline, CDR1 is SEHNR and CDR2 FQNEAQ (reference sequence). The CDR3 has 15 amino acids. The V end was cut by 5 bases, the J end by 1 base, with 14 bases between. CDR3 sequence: CASSLRDGPQETQYF. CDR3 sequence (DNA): TGTGCCAGCAGCCTAAGGGACGGACCCCAAGAGACCCAGTACTTC.

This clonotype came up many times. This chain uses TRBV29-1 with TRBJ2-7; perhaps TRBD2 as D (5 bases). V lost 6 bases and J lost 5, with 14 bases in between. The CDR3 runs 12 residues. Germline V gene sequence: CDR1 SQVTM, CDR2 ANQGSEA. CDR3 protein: CSVRGGGHEQYF. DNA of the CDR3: TGCAGCGTCCGCGGAGGCGGCCACGAGCAGTACTTC.

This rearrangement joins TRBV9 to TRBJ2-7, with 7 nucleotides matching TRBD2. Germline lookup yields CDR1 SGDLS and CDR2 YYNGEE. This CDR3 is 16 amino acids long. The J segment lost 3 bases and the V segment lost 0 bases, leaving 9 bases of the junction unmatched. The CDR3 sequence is CASSVAGSGDFYEQYF. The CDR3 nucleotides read TGTGCCAGCAGCGTAGCTGGGAGCGGGGACTTCTACGAGCAGTACTTC. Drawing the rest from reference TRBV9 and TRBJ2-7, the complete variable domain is DSGVTQTPKHLITATGQRVTLRCSPRSGDLSVYWYQQSLDQGLQFLIQYYNGEERAKGNILERFSAQQFPDLHSELNLSSLELGDSALYFCASSVAGSGDFYEQYFGPGTRLTVT.

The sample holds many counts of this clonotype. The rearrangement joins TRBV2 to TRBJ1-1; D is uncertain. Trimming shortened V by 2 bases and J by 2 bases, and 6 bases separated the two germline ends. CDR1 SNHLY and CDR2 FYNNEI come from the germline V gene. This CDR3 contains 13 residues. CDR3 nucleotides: TGTGCCAGCAGTGAACAGCTTAACACTGAAGCTTTCTTT. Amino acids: CASSEQLNTEAFF.

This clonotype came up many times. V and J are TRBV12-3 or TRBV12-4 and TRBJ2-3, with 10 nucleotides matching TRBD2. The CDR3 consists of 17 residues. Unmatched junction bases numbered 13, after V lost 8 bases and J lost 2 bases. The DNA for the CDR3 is TGTGCCAGCCTCCGGGCCAGCGGGGGGGCGTTCACAGATACGCAGTATTTT. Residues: CASLRASGGAFTDTQYF.

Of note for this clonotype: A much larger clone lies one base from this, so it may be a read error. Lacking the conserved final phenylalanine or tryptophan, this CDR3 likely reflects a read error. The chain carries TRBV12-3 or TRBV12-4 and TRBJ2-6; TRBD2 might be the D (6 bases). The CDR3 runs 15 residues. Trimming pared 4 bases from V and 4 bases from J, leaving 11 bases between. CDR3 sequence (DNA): TGTGCCAGCAGTTCCCTCGGGAGCGGGGCCAACGTCCTGACTATC. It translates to CASSSLGSGANVLTI.

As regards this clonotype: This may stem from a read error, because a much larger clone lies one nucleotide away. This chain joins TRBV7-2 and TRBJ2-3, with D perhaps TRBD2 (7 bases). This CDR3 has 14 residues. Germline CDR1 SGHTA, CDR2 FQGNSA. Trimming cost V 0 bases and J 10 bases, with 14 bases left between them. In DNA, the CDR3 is TGTGCCAGCAGCTTAGCGGGGGGGCCGGGTTCGCAGTATTTT. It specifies CASSLAGGPGSQYF.

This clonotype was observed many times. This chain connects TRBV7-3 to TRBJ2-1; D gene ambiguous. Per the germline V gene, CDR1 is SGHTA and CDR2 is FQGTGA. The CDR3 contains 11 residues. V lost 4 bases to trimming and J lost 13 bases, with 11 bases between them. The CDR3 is CASSSGSRQFF. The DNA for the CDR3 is TGTGCCAGCAGCTCAGGCTCCCGTCAGTTCTTC.

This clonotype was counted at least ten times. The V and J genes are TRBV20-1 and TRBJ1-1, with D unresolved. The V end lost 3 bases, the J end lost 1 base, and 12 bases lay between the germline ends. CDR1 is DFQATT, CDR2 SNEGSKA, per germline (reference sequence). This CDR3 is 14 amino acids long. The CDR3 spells CSASVSVRNTEAFF. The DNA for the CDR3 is TGCAGTGCTAGTGTGTCAGTGCGGAACACTGAAGCTTTCTTT.

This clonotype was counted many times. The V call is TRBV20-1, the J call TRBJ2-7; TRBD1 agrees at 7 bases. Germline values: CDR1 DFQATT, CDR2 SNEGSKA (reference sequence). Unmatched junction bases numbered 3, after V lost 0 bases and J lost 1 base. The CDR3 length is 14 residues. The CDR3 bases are TGCAGTGCTAGAGACAGGGACAGTTCCTACGAGCAGTACTTC. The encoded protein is CSARDRDSSYEQYF.

This chain's CDR3 is CSVEGDGTTDTQYF. The CDR3 region has the DNA TGCAGCGTTGAAGGGGATGGGACCACAGATACGCAGTATTTT. J is TRBJ2-3 and V is TRBV29-1; tentatively, D is TRBD1 or TRBD2 (5 bases each). The CDR3 extends over 14 amino acids. The V end lost 1 base, the J end lost 2 bases, and 10 bases lay between the germline ends. Germline V gene data show CDR1 as SQVTM and CDR2 as ANQGSEA.

This chain's CDR3 is CASSATSNQPQHF. DNA for the CDR3: TGTGCCAGTAGTGCCACTAGCAATCAGCCCCAGCATTTT. V and J are TRBV19 and TRBJ1-5; D uncertain. Trimming removed 5 bases at V and 0 bases at J, with 5 bases between. The CDR3 covers 13 residues. Germline CDR1 reads LNHDA; CDR2 reads SQIVND (reference sequence).

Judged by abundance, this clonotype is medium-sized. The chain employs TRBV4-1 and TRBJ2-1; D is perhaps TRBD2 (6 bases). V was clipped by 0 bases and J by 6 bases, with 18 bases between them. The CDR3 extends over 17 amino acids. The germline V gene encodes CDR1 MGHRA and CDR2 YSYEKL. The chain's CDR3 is CASSQDFSGDNRNEQFF. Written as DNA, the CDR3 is TGCGCCAGCAGCCAAGATTTTAGCGGCGATAACCGCAATGAGCAGTTCTTC.

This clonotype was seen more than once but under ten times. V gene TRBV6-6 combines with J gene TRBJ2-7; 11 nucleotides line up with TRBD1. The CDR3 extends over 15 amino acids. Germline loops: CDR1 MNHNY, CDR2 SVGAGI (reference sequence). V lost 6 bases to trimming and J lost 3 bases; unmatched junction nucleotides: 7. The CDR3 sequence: CASRLGQGAVYEQYF. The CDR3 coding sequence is TGTGCCAGCAGACTAGGACAGGGGGCAGTCTACGAGCAGTACTTC.

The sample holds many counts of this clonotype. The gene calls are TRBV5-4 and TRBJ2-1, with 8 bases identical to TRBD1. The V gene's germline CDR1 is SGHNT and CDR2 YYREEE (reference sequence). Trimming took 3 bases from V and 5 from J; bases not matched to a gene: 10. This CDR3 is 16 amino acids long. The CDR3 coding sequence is TGTGCCAGCAGCTGGGGGCCTAACAGGGGGAACAATGAGCAGTTCTTC. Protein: CASSWGPNRGNNEQFF. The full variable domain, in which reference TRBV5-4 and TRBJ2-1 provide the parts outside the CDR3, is ETGVTQSPTHLIKTRGQQVTLRCSSQSGHNTVSWYQQALGQGPQFIFQYYREEENGRGNFPPRFSGLQFPNYSSELNVNALELDDSALYLCASSWGPNRGNNEQFFGPGTRLTVL.

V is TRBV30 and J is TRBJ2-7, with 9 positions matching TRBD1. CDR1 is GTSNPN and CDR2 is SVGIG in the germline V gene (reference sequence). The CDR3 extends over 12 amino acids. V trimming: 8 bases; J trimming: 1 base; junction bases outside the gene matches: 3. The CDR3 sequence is CAGQGMSYEQYF. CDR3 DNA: TGTGCCGGACAGGGGATGTCCTACGAGCAGTACTTC.

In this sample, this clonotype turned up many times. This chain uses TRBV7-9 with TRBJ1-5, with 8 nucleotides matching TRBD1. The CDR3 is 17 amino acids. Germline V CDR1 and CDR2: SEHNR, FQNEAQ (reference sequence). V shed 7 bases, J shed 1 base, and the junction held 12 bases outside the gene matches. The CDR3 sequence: CASTPGQGPYSNQPQHF. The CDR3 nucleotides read TGTGCCAGCACCCCAGGACAGGGACCTTACAGCAATCAGCCCCAGCATTTT.